This passage covers 5 T cell receptor beta chains from one sample sequenced in a study of blood T cell repertoires in COVID-19. TCRdb keeps only in-frame clones here, not all; method: immunoSEQ multiplex PCR. The sample shows 170,000 or so clones, 85% to 90% of them seen only once. The sequenced sample was peripheral blood. These receptors were obtained from a man in his forties with active or convalescent COVID-19.

V and J are TRBV2 and TRBJ1-6; possibly TRBD1 for D (5 bases). The germline V gene has CDR1 SNHLY and CDR2 FYNNEI. Trimming took 7 bases from V and 10 from J, leaving 17 bases between them. The CDR3 has 14 residues. The CDR3 here is CASNGAQGISPLHF. The CDR3 DNA reads as TGTGCCAGCAACGGAGCGCAGGGCATCTCACCCCTCCACTTT. Together with reference TRBV2 and TRBJ1-6, the CDR3 gives the full variable domain: EPEVTQTPSHQVTQMGQEVILRCVPISNHLYFYWYRQILGQKVEFLVSFYNNEISEKSEIFDDQFSVERPDGSNFTLKIRSTKLEDSAMYFCASNGAQGISPLHFGNGTRLTVT.

The CDR3 nucleotides read TGTGCCAGCAGCTTGCCGGACAGGGGGCGAGGGGAGACCCAGTACTTC. It codes for CASSLPDRGRGETQYF. V and J are TRBV7-8 and TRBJ2-5, with 11 bases lining up with TRBD1. This CDR3 region has 16 residues. CDR1 is SGHVS, CDR2 FQNEAQ, per germline. After removal of 3 bases from V and 5 bases from J, the junction contained 8 bases not matched to a gene.

V gene TRBV4-1 combines with J gene TRBJ2-2; weak D call: TRBD1 (5 bases). Germline V CDR1 and CDR2: MGHRA, YSYEKL. The CDR3 consists of 13 residues. Trimming took off 7 bases at V and 7 bases at J, with 13 bases between the two ends. CDR3 residues: CASKVQGVGELFF. The CDR3 DNA follows: TGCGCCAGCAAAGTCCAGGGCGTCGGGGAGCTGTTTTTT.

The J gene is TRBJ2-3, the V gene TRBV3-1 (or the pseudogene TRBV3-2), with TRBD2 matching over 7 bases. V lost 0 bases and J lost 2; bases outside the gene matches: 14. The CDR3 consists of 19 residues. The germline V gene has CDR1 LGHDT and CDR2 YNNKEL (reference sequence). The CDR3 loop reads CASSQDGVGLLLPTDTQYF. The CDR3 bases are TGTGCCAGCAGCCAAGATGGGGTGGGACTACTCCTCCCCACAGATACGCAGTATTTT.

This CDR3 is CSVALVTDTQYF. As DNA, the CDR3 is TGCAGCGTTGCGCTAGTCACAGATACGCAGTATTTT. This rearrangement joins TRBV29-1 to TRBJ2-3; D ambiguous. Germline V lookup: CDR1 SQVTM, CDR2 ANQGSEA. CDR3 length: 12 amino acids. V shed 4 bases and J shed 2 bases, with 7 bases lying between them.